What follows is one T cell receptor beta chain and its context. Its antigen is not known. The record originates from a study of shared clonotypes between healthy human individuals. Study-level points and caveats: For naive CD4 cells, around 5% of clonotypes were shared across a handful of donors. Collection of samples was limited to blood; tissue repertoires likely differ.

Germline CDR1 reads MNHNS; CDR2 reads SASEGT. This CDR3 is 15 amino acids long. Trimming took 1 base from V and 4 from J, leaving 14 bases between them. TCRdb's table, derived via immunoSEQ multiplex PCR, lists solely in-frame clones and lacks some. Among approximately 530,000 clones, almost 97% were seen once, and the ten largest hold 0.06%. Free of recent acute infections or vaccinations, the donors were healthy HIV-negative adults. A CD45RA+ naive subset and a CD45RA-negative memory subset were split from CD4+ cells. This sequence originates from a woman in her 30s in good health. Material for sequencing was naive CD4+ T cells sorted from blood. Subset of the sample: CD45RA+ positively selected. The chain carries TRBV6-1 and TRBJ2-7; D is possibly TRBD1 (5 bases). DNA of the CDR3: TGTGCCAGCAGTGAAGTCAAGGGGTCCCTGTACGAGCAGTACTTC. This translates into CASSEVKGSLYEQYF.